These 16 T cell receptor beta chains were sequenced from one sample in a study of shared clonotypes between healthy human individuals. The protocol was immunoSEQ multiplex PCR, while the TCRdb copy is restricted to in-frame clones and leaves out a portion. The sample lists some 500,000 clones, 95% to 97% occurring once. Input material: naive CD4+ T cells sorted from blood. As to subset: CD45RA+ positively selected. These receptor sequences come from a woman aged 25 to 45 in good health.

This clone was counted once. The J gene is TRBJ1-4, the V gene TRBV7-9, with D maybe TRBD1 (6 bases). CDR1 and CDR2 from the germline V gene are SEHNR and FQNEAQ (reference sequence). The CDR3 totals 15 residues. Trimming shortened V by 2 bases and J by 7 bases, and 14 bases separated the two germline ends. In DNA form, the CDR3 reads TGTGCCAGCAGCTTAATATCGGCAGGGGTTGAAAAACTGTTTTTT. Its protein is CASSLISAGVEKLFF.

The chain uses TRBV5-1 and TRBJ2-1; TRBD2 matches at 14 bases. V gave up 3 bases and J gave up 6 bases; unmatched junction bases: 5. CDR3 length: 16 amino acids. Germline CDR1 is SGHRS and CDR2 is YFSETQ. Here the CDR3 reads CASSSQTSGRANEQFF. The DNA for the CDR3 is TGCGCCAGCAGCTCCCAGACTAGCGGGAGGGCCAATGAGCAGTTCTTC.

This chain joins TRBV28 and TRBJ1-1; D might be TRBD1 (6 bases). Trimming shortened V by 5 bases and J by 4 bases, and 14 bases separated the two germline ends. Germline CDR1 reads MDHEN; CDR2 reads SYDVKM. The CDR3 length is 14 residues. CDR3 sequence: CASSPGHRRTEAFF. The CDR3 DNA sequence: TGTGCCAGCAGTCCGGGACATCGGCGCACTGAAGCTTTCTTT.

The V gene is TRBV30, the J gene TRBJ1-5, with no clear D. The germline V and J ends were trimmed by 2 bases and 0 bases, with 8 bases remaining between them. Germline CDR1 and CDR2: GTSNPN and SVGIG (reference sequence). The CDR3 runs to 14 residues. CDR3 nucleotides: TGTGCCTGGAGTTTAGGTTATAGCAATCAGCCCCAGCATTTT. Translating it yields CAWSLGYSNQPQHF. The whole variable domain, remainder taken from reference TRBV30 and TRBJ1-5, is SQTIHQWPATLVQPVGSPLSLECTVEGTSNPNLYWYRQAAGRGLQLLFYSVGIGQISSEVPQNLSASRPQDRQFILSSKKLLLSDSGFYLCAWSLGYSNQPQHFGDGTRLSIL.

The genes are TRBV30 and TRBJ2-2; TRBD2 matches at 10 bases. The V segment lost 7 bases and the J segment 4 bases; nucleotides outside the gene matches: 6. The CDR3 has 14 amino acids. The germline CDR1 and CDR2 sequences are GTSNPN and SVGIG (reference sequence). The CDR3 spells CALLAGVGTGELFF. In DNA, the CDR3 is TGTGCCTTGCTAGCGGGAGTAGGCACCGGGGAGCTGTTTTTT.

The CDR3 region is CASSEIAGYNEQFF. The CDR3 DNA reads as TGTGCCAGCAGTGAGATAGCGGGCTACAATGAGCAGTTCTTC. The V gene is TRBV6-4, the J gene TRBJ2-1; 7 bases fit TRBD2. With V trimmed by 3 bases and J by 3 bases, 2 bases remained unmatched. Germline lookup yields CDR1 MRHNA and CDR2 SNTAGT. CDR3 length equals 14 residues.

This clone showed up just once. The chain carries TRBV15 and TRBJ2-1, with 7 bases identical to TRBD1. J was trimmed by 7 bases and V by 0 bases; bases with no gene match: 9. The CDR3 consists of 16 residues. Germline CDR1 LNHNV, CDR2 YYDKDF (reference sequence). The CDR3 DNA reads as TGTGCCACCAGCAGAGATTGGGCGACAGGGCGGAATGAGCAGTTCTTC. This codes for CATSRDWATGRNEQFF.

This chain uses TRBV5-1 with TRBJ2-6; D gene uncertain. V gave up 3 bases and J gave up 0 bases, with 13 bases separating them. The V gene's germline CDR1 is SGHRS and CDR2 YFSETQ. This CDR3 contains 17 residues. CDR3 residues: CASSSKRETSGANVLTF. The CDR3 nucleotides are TGCGCCAGCAGCTCGAAGAGAGAGACCTCTGGGGCCAACGTCCTGACTTTC.

V is TRBV18 and J is TRBJ1-5; D perhaps matches TRBD1 (5 bases). V gave up 3 bases and J gave up 0 bases, with 12 bases separating them. Germline CDR1 is KGHSH and CDR2 is LQKENI. This CDR3 spans 16 amino acids. The CDR3 DNA reads TGTGCCAGCTCACCCGGGACCCCCGATAGCAATCAGCCCCAGCATTTT. Protein product: CASSPGTPDSNQPQHF.

The J gene is TRBJ2-5, the V gene TRBV5-4, with 8 bases matching TRBD2. The J call may be incorrect, as the DNA end agrees better with TRBJ2-7. CDR3 length: 15 residues. Germline CDR1 is SGHNT and CDR2 is YYREEE (reference sequence). DNA for the CDR3: TGTGCCAGCAGCTTGTCGGCGGGGGGTACCTACGAGCAGTACTTC. Amino acids: CASSLSAGGTYEQYF.

The rearrangement joins TRBV28 to TRBJ2-7, with 9 nucleotides matching TRBD2. Losses at the gene ends were 6 bases for V and 0 bases for J; bases not matched to a gene: 6. The CDR3 has 15 amino acids. CDR1 and CDR2 from the germline V gene are MDHEN and SYDVKM. This CDR3 reads CASRPAGGLSYEQYF. The DNA of the CDR3 is TGTGCCAGCAGACCAGCGGGAGGACTCTCCTACGAGCAGTACTTC. The full variable domain, with the rest looked up from reference TRBV28 and TRBJ2-7, is DVKVTQSSRYLVKRTGEKVFLECVQDMDHENMFWYRQDPGLGLRLIYFSYDVKMKEKGDIPEGYSVSREKKERFSLILESASTNQTSMYLCASRPAGGLSYEQYFGPGTRLTVT.

The sample holds a few counts of this clone. V usage is TRBV6-5 and J usage is TRBJ1-1, with D possibly matching TRBD1 (5 bases). V gave up 7 bases and J gave up 0 bases, with 9 bases separating them. CDR1 and CDR2 from the germline V gene are MNHEY and SVGAGI. The CDR3 is 13 residues long. CDR3 region: CASTRGMNTEAFF. The CDR3 nucleotides read TGTGCCAGCACTAGGGGTATGAACACTGAAGCTTTCTTT.

The CDR3 spells CAGRTGTTNTEAFF. CDR3 nucleotide sequence: TGTGCCGGACGGACAGGGACCACTAACACTGAAGCTTTCTTT. The chain employs TRBV28 and TRBJ1-1; 8 positions match TRBD1. This CDR3 spans 14 amino acids. V dropped 11 bases and J dropped 2; count of bases not matched to a gene: 10. Germline values: CDR1 MDHEN, CDR2 SYDVKM.

This clone appeared once. CDR3 in DNA: TGTGCCAGCAGGCGAGTACTTAACACCGGGGAGCTGTTTTTT. Protein: CASRRVLNTGELFF. This chain links TRBV6-4 with TRBJ2-2; D not certain. The CDR3 totals 14 residues. Deletions cut 6 bases from V and 2 bases from J, with 10 bases between. CDR1 MRHNA and CDR2 SNTAGT come from the germline V gene.

Comment on this clone: The sample holds other DNA sequences that translate to the same CDR3. This rearrangement joins TRBV30 to TRBJ2-7; D remains unclear. The CDR3 extends over 12 amino acids. In germline, CDR1 is GTSNPN, CDR2 SVGIG (reference sequence). V was shortened by 3 bases and J by 0 bases, with 6 bases between the two germline ends. The CDR3 bases are TGTGCCTGGAGCGAAAGCTCCTACGAGCAGTACTTC. This encodes CAWSESSYEQYF.

The genes are TRBV19 and TRBJ2-1, with D tentatively TRBD1 (6 bases). There are 14 residues in the CDR3. Germline CDR1 LNHDA, CDR2 SQIVND (reference sequence). The V and J ends lost 5 bases and 5 bases respectively, with 13 bases between them. Here the CDR3 reads CASSRPGEHNEQFF. The CDR3 nucleotides are TGTGCCAGTAGTCGGCCAGGGGAACACAATGAGCAGTTCTTC.